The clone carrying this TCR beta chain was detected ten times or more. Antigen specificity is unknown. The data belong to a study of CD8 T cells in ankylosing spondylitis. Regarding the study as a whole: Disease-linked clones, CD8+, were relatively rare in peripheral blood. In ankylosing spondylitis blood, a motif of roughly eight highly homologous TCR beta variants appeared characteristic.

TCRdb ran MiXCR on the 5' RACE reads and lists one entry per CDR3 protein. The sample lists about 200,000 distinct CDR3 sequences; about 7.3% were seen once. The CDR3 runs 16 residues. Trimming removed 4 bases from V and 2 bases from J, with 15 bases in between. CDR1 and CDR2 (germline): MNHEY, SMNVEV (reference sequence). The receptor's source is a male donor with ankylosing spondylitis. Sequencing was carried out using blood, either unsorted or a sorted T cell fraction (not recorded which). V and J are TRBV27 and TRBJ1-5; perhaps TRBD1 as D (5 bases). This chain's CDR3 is CASSSFPGLGNQPQHF. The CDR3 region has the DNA TGTGCCAGCAGTTCCTTCCCGGGACTTGGCAATCAGCCCCAGCATTTT.